Below are 9 T cell receptor beta chains sequenced from a single sample in a study of early T cells in non-severe SARS-CoV-2 infection. TCRdb redid the calling of the 5' RACE reads with MiXCR, one entry per CDR3 protein. The table shows around 89,000 distinct CDR3 sequences, with over 12% occurring only once. Sequenced input: whole blood. The receptor set was obtained from an adult who was a healthcare worker with PCR-confirmed SARS-CoV-2 infection or an uninfected control (not recorded which).

There are a few counts of this clonotype. This chain connects TRBV12-3 or TRBV12-4 to TRBJ2-1; D is ambiguous. Trimming stripped 5 bases from V and 9 bases from J, with 14 bases between. This CDR3 region has 13 residues. The CDR3 loop is CASSPRTDSEQFF. In DNA, the CDR3 is TGTGCCAGCAGTCCCCGTACTGATAGTGAGCAGTTCTTC.

The sample holds many counts of this clonotype. V usage is TRBV12-3 or TRBV12-4 and J usage is TRBJ2-3; TRBD1 matches at 9 bases. The CDR3 totals 11 residues. J lost 13 bases, V lost 8 bases, and 7 bases had no gene match. DNA of the CDR3: TGTGCCAGCGGGCGGGACAGGGTGAAGTATTTT. This sequence encodes CASGRDRVKYF.

In this sample, this clonotype turned up a few times. V and J are TRBV24-1 and TRBJ1-2; 8 bases fit TRBD1. CDR1 is KGHDR, CDR2 SFDVKD, per germline. CDR3 length: 13 amino acids. V dropped 9 bases and J dropped 5; count of bases not matched to a gene: 7. CDR3 bases: TGTGCCACCGGGGCAGGGGGCGGATATGGCTACACCTTC. Protein: CATGAGGGYGYTF.

The chain uses TRBV7-2 and TRBJ2-5; possible D gene TRBD2, 6 bases. The CDR3 runs 13 residues. Germline CDR1 is SGHTA and CDR2 is FQGNSA. Trimming left V 11 bases short and J 0 bases short, with 13 bases between. CDR3: CAVGGNYQETQYF. In nucleotides, the CDR3 is TGTGCCGTGGGAGGAAACTACCAAGAGACCCAGTACTTC.

The chain combines TRBV19 with TRBJ1-2; D perhaps matches TRBD1 (5 bases). The CDR3 length is 12 residues. The germline gives CDR1 LNHDA, CDR2 SQIVND (reference sequence). The V end lost 9 bases, the J end lost 8 bases, and 16 bases lay between the germline ends. CDR3 region: CASRPRVDGYTF. DNA for the CDR3: TGTGCCAGCCGGCCCAGGGTTGACGGCTACACCTTC.

The chain combines TRBV30 with TRBJ2-5; perhaps TRBD1 as D (6 bases). The germline CDR1 and CDR2 sequences are GTSNPN and SVGIG (reference sequence). Trimming pared 5 bases from V and 2 bases from J, leaving 9 bases between. This CDR3 spans 12 amino acids. The CDR3 loop reads CAWERGQETQYF. The CDR3, as DNA: TGTGCCTGGGAAAGGGGGCAAGAGACCCAGTACTTC.

The CDR3 spells CASRSGNQPQHF. CDR3 nucleotide sequence: TGTGCCAGCAGGTCGGGGAATCAGCCCCAGCATTTT. V usage is TRBV6-6 and J usage is TRBJ1-5, with no clear D. Germline CDR1 reads MNHNY; CDR2 reads SVGAGI (reference sequence). The CDR3 totals 12 residues. The germline V and J ends were trimmed by 6 bases and 4 bases, with 7 bases remaining between them.

This clonotype appeared many times. The chain links TRBV11-2 to TRBJ2-1, with D perhaps matching TRBD2 (6 bases). V was trimmed by 9 bases and J by 5 bases, leaving 23 bases between them. Germline CDR1 SGHAT, CDR2 FQNNGV. The CDR3 spans 16 residues. The CDR3 is CASVFFGGPANNEQFF. DNA of the CDR3: TGTGCCAGTGTATTTTTCGGGGGACCAGCTAACAATGAGCAGTTCTTC.

This clonotype has at least ten counts. This chain uses TRBV29-1 with TRBJ2-1, with 9 bases identical to TRBD1. From germline, CDR1 is SQVTM and CDR2 ANQGSEA. V dropped 7 bases and J dropped 4; count of bases not matched to a gene: 2. CDR3 size: 12 residues. DNA of the CDR3: TGCAGCGCCGGACAGGGGTACAATGAGCAGTTCTTC. This gives the protein CSAGQGYNEQFF.